Following are 14 T cell receptor beta chains from one sample sequenced in a study of beta chain features in type 1 diabetes. The study reverse transcribed the entire isolated RNA, so it sequenced expressed TCRB transcripts. Produced via immunoSEQ multiplex PCR; TCRdb's table is partial and in-frame only. The sample carries approximately 330,000 clones, roughly 9.6% recorded once. The sequenced sample consisted of naive CD4+ T cells from blood. The receptors originated from a woman in her twenties or thirties in good health.

This clone appeared a few times. The chain carries TRBV18 and TRBJ2-1; D is possibly TRBD2 (5 bases). Germline V gives CDR1 KGHSH, CDR2 LQKENI. V was trimmed by 3 bases and J by 5 bases, leaving 8 bases between them. This CDR3 comprises 13 residues. CDR3 loop: CASSPGANNEQFF. The CDR3 DNA follows: TGTGCCAGCTCACCGGGAGCGAACAATGAGCAGTTCTTC.

This clone has a handful of counts. CDR3 in amino acids: CASSPQRDSFDYEQYF. CDR3 nucleotides: TGTGCCAGCTCACCGCAACGGGACAGCTTTGACTACGAGCAGTACTTC. V and J are TRBV18 and TRBJ2-7; 7 bases are shared with TRBD1. V dropped 3 bases and J dropped 3; count of bases not matched to a gene: 11. Germline V gene lookup returns CDR1 KGHSH and CDR2 LQKENI. This CDR3 is 16 amino acids long.

The chain links TRBV2 to TRBJ2-7; 9 positions match TRBD2. CDR3 length equals 12 residues. CDR1 and CDR2 from the germline V gene are SNHLY and FYNNEI. V trimming: 3 bases; J trimming: 7 bases; junction bases outside the gene matches: 1. CDR3 amino acids: CASSERGGEQYF. CDR3 nucleotide sequence: TGTGCCAGCAGTGAGCGGGGGGGGGAGCAGTACTTC. Using reference TRBV2 and TRBJ2-7 for the parts outside the CDR3, the full variable domain is EPEVTQTPSHQVTQMGQEVILRCVPISNHLYFYWYRQILGQKVEFLVSFYNNEISEKSEIFDDQFSVERPDGSNFTLKIRSTKLEDSAMYFCASSERGGEQYFGPGTRLTVT.

In this sample, this clone turned up a few times. The V gene is TRBV5-4, the J gene TRBJ2-3, with TRBD2 identical over 7 bases. Germline-derived CDR1 and CDR2 are SGHNT and YYREEE (reference sequence). The V segment lost 4 bases and the J segment 6 bases; nucleotides outside the gene matches: 5. The CDR3 runs 13 residues. Written as DNA, the CDR3 is TGTGCCAGCAGCCTCACTAGCGTCGATACGCAGTATTTT. It is translated as CASSLTSVDTQYF.

This clone was detected a few times. In the same sample, other DNA sequences code for this CDR3. V gene TRBV18 combines with J gene TRBJ1-2; tentative D call: TRBD1 (5 bases). Germline CDR1 and CDR2: KGHSH and LQKENI. Trimming stripped 0 bases from V and 7 bases from J, with 6 bases between. The CDR3 totals 12 residues. The CDR3 protein is CASSPPGGGYTF. DNA for the CDR3: TGTGCCAGCTCACCACCGGGGGGTGGCTACACCTTC.

This clone was recorded a few times. The chain joins TRBV28 to TRBJ2-7, with 7 bases matching TRBD1. This CDR3 has 13 residues. The trim removed 6 bases at V and 6 bases at J, leaving 8 bases unmatched. Germline V gene lookup returns CDR1 MDHEN and CDR2 SYDVKM. The CDR3 reads CASRRQGDLEQYF. CDR3 nucleotides: TGTGCCAGCAGGCGGCAGGGGGACCTCGAGCAGTACTTC.

This clone was counted only a few times. V and J are TRBV29-1 and TRBJ1-1, with D perhaps matching TRBD1 (6 bases). This CDR3 is 12 amino acids long. The germline V gene has CDR1 SQVTM and CDR2 ANQGSEA. Trimming removed 4 bases at V and 2 bases at J, with 8 bases between. This chain's CDR3 is CSVADSNTEAFF. DNA of the CDR3: TGCAGCGTTGCGGACAGCAACACTGAAGCTTTCTTT. The entire variable domain, with the rest obtained from reference TRBV29-1 and TRBJ1-1, is as follows: SAVISQKPSRDICQRGTSLTIQCQVDSQVTMMFWYRQQPGQSLTLIATANQGSEATYESGFVIDKFPISRPNLTFSTLTVSNMSPEDSSIYLCSVADSNTEAFFGQGTRLTVV.

The sample holds a few counts of this clone. The chain is built from TRBV6-5 and TRBJ2-7; 9 bases are shared with TRBD1. Germline assignment: CDR1 MNHEY and CDR2 SVGAGI. This CDR3 is built from 14 residues. The junction had 5 bases not matched to a gene; V was cut back by 5 bases and J by 3 bases. CDR3 in amino acids: CASSLGTGSYEQYF. CDR3 nucleotide sequence: TGTGCCAGCAGTCTAGGGACAGGGAGCTACGAGCAGTACTTC.

This clone was counted only a few times. J is TRBJ1-4 and V is TRBV6-6; D is uncertain. In germline, CDR1 is MNHNY, CDR2 SVGAGI (reference sequence). The CDR3 runs 12 residues. V was pared by 2 bases and J by 8 bases, with 6 bases between. The CDR3 loop is CASSYPGEKLFF. The CDR3 coding sequence is TGTGCCAGCAGTTACCCGGGAGAAAAACTGTTTTTT.

The J gene is TRBJ1-2, the V gene TRBV2; no clear D gene. CDR3 length equals 12 residues. Per germline, CDR1 SNHLY and CDR2 FYNNEI. V lost 8 bases and J 8 bases, leaving 15 bases between the germline ends. This CDR3 reads CASGTDWAGYTF. Here the CDR3 DNA reads TGTGCCAGCGGTACCGATTGGGCGGGCTACACCTTC.

The J gene is TRBJ2-2, the V gene TRBV7-8; D might be TRBD2 (6 bases). In germline, CDR1 is SGHVS, CDR2 FQNEAQ. CDR3 size: 15 residues. V dropped 3 bases and J dropped 2 bases, with 10 bases sitting between them. CDR3 residues: CASSFTSSNTGELFF. CDR3 in DNA: TGTGCCAGCAGCTTTACTAGCAGTAACACCGGGGAGCTGTTTTTT.

The chain combines TRBV14 with TRBJ2-5; D uncertain. CDR1 is SGHDN, CDR2 FVKESK, per germline. V dropped 1 base and J dropped 5 bases, with 14 bases sitting between them. CDR3 size: 15 residues. The CDR3 sequence: CASSQGHHLQETQYF. The CDR3 DNA is TGTGCCAGCAGCCAAGGACACCACCTCCAGGAGACCCAGTACTTC.

This clone has just a few counts. V and J are TRBV7-3 and TRBJ2-1, with no clear D. CDR1 and CDR2 (germline): SGHTA, FQGTGA. The CDR3 consists of 13 residues. Trimming shortened V by 1 base and J by 5 bases, and 6 bases separated the two germline ends. CDR3 bases: TGTGCCAGCAGCTTAATTCCCGACAATGAGCAGTTCTTC. Translation: CASSLIPDNEQFF.

The sample holds a few counts of this clone. V usage is TRBV7-9 and J usage is TRBJ2-7; 11 bases align to TRBD2. V lost 4 bases and J lost 2; bases outside the gene matches: 4. The CDR3 spans 15 residues. Germline CDR1 and CDR2: SEHNR and FQNEAQ (reference sequence). CDR3 nucleotide sequence: TGTGCCAGCAGCTCGGGACTAGCGGAGGCCTACGAGCAGTACTTC. Protein product: CASSSGLAEAYEQYF.